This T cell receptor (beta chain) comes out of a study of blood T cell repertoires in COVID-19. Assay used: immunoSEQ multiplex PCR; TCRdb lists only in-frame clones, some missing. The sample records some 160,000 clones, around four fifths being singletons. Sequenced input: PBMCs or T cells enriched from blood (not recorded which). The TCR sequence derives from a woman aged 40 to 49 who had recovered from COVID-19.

The CDR3 DNA reads as TGTGCCAGCAGTGACAGAAACACCATATATTTT. Translating it yields CASSDRNTIYF. V is TRBV28 and J is TRBJ1-3; no firm D call. The CDR3 has 11 amino acids. Germline CDR1 MDHEN, CDR2 SYDVKM. V was shortened by 5 bases and J by 5 bases, with 4 bases between the two germline ends. The full variable domain, in which reference TRBV28 and TRBJ1-3 provide the parts outside the CDR3, is DVKVTQSSRYLVKRTGEKVFLECVQDMDHENMFWYRQDPGLGLRLIYFSYDVKMKEKGDIPEGYSVSREKKERFSLILESASTNQTSMYLCASSDRNTIYFGEGSWLTVV.